The 23 T cell receptor beta chains in this list originate from one sample, sequenced in a study of blood T cell repertoires in COVID-19. The table came from immunoSEQ multiplex PCR; TCRdb's copy has only in-frame clones and leaves some out. The data contain 45,000 to 55,000 clones, over 65% of them singletons. The sequencing input was peripheral blood. These TCRs come from a man older than 75 with COVID-19, enrolled during active disease.

This clone was seen a single time. The chain recombines TRBV20-1 with TRBJ2-7; D possibly corresponds to TRBD1 (6 bases). The CDR3 is 15 residues long. Trimming cost V 3 bases and J 0 bases, with 15 bases left between them. Germline CDR1 reads DFQATT; CDR2 reads SNEGSKA (reference sequence). CDR3 region: CSASDGQRFSYEQYV. Written as DNA, the CDR3 is TGCAGTGCTAGTGATGGACAGCGGTTCTCCTACGAGCAGTACGTC.

The V gene is TRBV6-6, the J gene TRBJ1-5; D not certain. V was shortened by 3 bases and J by 3 bases, with 9 bases between the two germline ends. CDR1 is MNHNY, CDR2 SVGAGI, per germline (reference sequence). This CDR3 has 14 amino acids. CDR3 coding DNA: TGTGCCAGCAGTTATGGCAGAAACAATCAGCCCCAGCATTTT. This sequence encodes CASSYGRNNQPQHF.

The chain is built from TRBV5-1 and TRBJ1-2, with 8 positions matching TRBD1. Unmatched junction bases numbered 12, after V lost 2 bases and J lost 3 bases. CDR3 length equals 17 residues. Germline CDR1 SGHRS, CDR2 YFSETQ. The chain's CDR3 is CASSFLPSTGGDYGYTF. For the CDR3, the DNA is TGCGCCAGCAGCTTCTTGCCCTCAACAGGGGGGGACTATGGCTACACCTTC.

This chain links TRBV4-1 with TRBJ1-2, with unresolved D. V lost 0 bases to trimming and J lost 3 bases, with 11 bases between them. The CDR3 is 15 amino acids. Germline V gives CDR1 MGHRA, CDR2 YSYEKL. For the CDR3, the DNA is TGCGCCAGCAGCCAAGATCCCGCAGTGGACTATGGCTACACCTTC. This translates into CASSQDPAVDYGYTF.

The chain employs TRBV7-9 and TRBJ2-1; TRBD1 matches 12 bases. The CDR3 consists of 15 residues. Germline V gives CDR1 SEHNR, CDR2 FQNEAQ (reference sequence). The J segment lost 5 bases and the V segment lost 3 bases, leaving 2 bases of the junction unmatched. CDR3 region: CASSLGQGADNEQFF. In nucleotides, the CDR3 is TGTGCCAGCAGCTTGGGACAGGGGGCGGACAATGAGCAGTTCTTC.

The J gene is TRBJ1-6, the V gene TRBV3-1 (or the pseudogene TRBV3-2), with 7 bases lining up with TRBD1. Germline assignment: CDR1 LGHDT and CDR2 YNNKEL (reference sequence). This CDR3 contains 16 residues. V trimming: 2 bases; J trimming: 4 bases; junction bases outside the gene matches: 5. CDR3 in DNA: TGTGCCAGCAGCCAAAGACAGGGCCTATATAATTCACCCCTCCACTTT. It translates to CASSQRQGLYNSPLHF.

The chain links TRBV7-9 to TRBJ2-3; 8 bases line up with TRBD2. The junction had 9 bases not matched to a gene; V was cut back by 4 bases and J by 3 bases. Germline values: CDR1 SEHNR, CDR2 FQNEAQ (reference sequence). The CDR3 is 16 residues long. The DNA of the CDR3 is TGTGCCAGCAGCTCGGGACGGGAGGGCCGGACAGATACGCAGTATTTT. This translates into CASSSGREGRTDTQYF.

In DNA, the CDR3 is TGCGCCAGCAGCTTTCCCGGGACAGATACGCAGTATTTT. Translation gives CASSFPGTDTQYF. The genes are TRBV5-1 and TRBJ2-3; D is uncertain. Germline CDR1 reads SGHRS; CDR2 reads YFSETQ. The germline V and J ends were trimmed by 2 bases and 3 bases, with 7 bases remaining between them. This CDR3 is 13 amino acids long.

The chain employs TRBV27 and TRBJ2-3; D gene uncertain. V lost 0 bases and J 6 bases, leaving 13 bases between the germline ends. Germline CDR1 reads MNHEY; CDR2 reads SMNVEV (reference sequence). The CDR3 runs to 15 residues. The CDR3 region has the DNA TGTGCCAGCAGTTTATCGAGGATCTCGTTGGATACGCAGTATTTT. Translation: CASSLSRISLDTQYF.

J is TRBJ1-1 and V is TRBV19, with 9 bases matching TRBD1. V lost 4 bases, J lost 1 base, and 1 base stayed unmatched. There are 14 residues in the CDR3. Looked up from germline, CDR1 is LNHDA and CDR2 is SQIVND (reference sequence). CDR3 amino acids: CASSTTGGNTEAFF. The CDR3, as DNA: TGTGCCAGTAGTACGACAGGGGGGAACACTGAAGCTTTCTTT.

The chain is built from TRBV10-2 and TRBJ1-2; D might be TRBD1 (5 bases). The CDR3 length is 13 residues. V lost 2 bases, J lost 6 bases, and 10 bases lay in between. The germline CDR1 and CDR2 sequences are WSHSY and SAAADI. CDR3 coding DNA: TGCGCCAGCAGTGAGGACCCGGGGGATGGCTACACCTTC. This codes for CASSEDPGDGYTF.

J is TRBJ2-6 and V is TRBV7-2, with 11 nucleotides matching TRBD1. From germline, CDR1 is SGHTA and CDR2 FQGNSA. Trimming cost V 2 bases and J 12 bases; bases outside gene matches: 9. This CDR3 has 16 residues. The CDR3 spells CASSLFGTGGPPVLTF. CDR3 DNA sequence: TGTGCCAGCAGCTTATTCGGGACAGGGGGTCCCCCCGTCCTGACTTTC.

The chain has TRBV4-3 and TRBJ2-1; 7 bases line up with TRBD2. The V and J ends lost 1 base and 2 bases, in that order; junction bases with no gene match: 5. This CDR3 is built from 16 residues. Germline V gives CDR1 LGHNA, CDR2 YSLEER. CDR3 in DNA: TGCGCCAGCAGCCAAGTGGGGCTAGCGGCCTACAATGAGCAGTTCTTC. Translation: CASSQVGLAAYNEQFF.

The chain has TRBV3-1 (or the pseudogene TRBV3-2) and TRBJ1-6, with D possibly being TRBD1 (5 bases). The CDR3 contains 11 residues. Trimming stripped 2 bases from V and 12 bases from J, with 5 bases between. Looked up from germline, CDR1 is LGHDT and CDR2 is YNNKEL (reference sequence). The DNA of the CDR3 is TGTGCCAGCAGCCAACAGGGACCCCTCCACTTT. Its translation is CASSQQGPLHF.

This chain joins TRBV7-8 and TRBJ2-3; TRBD1 agrees at 12 bases. The V and J ends lost 1 base and 8 bases, in that order; junction bases with no gene match: 7. This CDR3 region has 16 residues. CDR1 and CDR2 (germline): SGHVS, FQNEAQ. CDR3 amino acids: CASSLVGGQGAGTQYF. CDR3 in DNA: TGTGCCAGCAGCTTAGTAGGGGGACAGGGGGCTGGTACGCAGTATTTT.

The chain recombines TRBV5-4 with TRBJ2-1; TRBD1 aligns across 8 bases. Trimming cost V 4 bases and J 6 bases; bases outside gene matches: 15. This CDR3 has 17 amino acids. Looked up from germline, CDR1 is SGHNT and CDR2 is YYREEE (reference sequence). CDR3 sequence (DNA): TGTGCCAGCAGCGCAGGGGGCCCCTCCCTTACCGGCAATGAGCAGTTCTTC. Amino acid sequence: CASSAGGPSLTGNEQFF. Supplemented by reference TRBV5-4 and TRBJ2-1, the full variable domain reads ETGVTQSPTHLIKTRGQQVTLRCSSQSGHNTVSWYQQALGQGPQFIFQYYREEENGRGNFPPRFSGLQFPNYSSELNVNALELDDSALYLCASSAGGPSLTGNEQFFGPGTRLTVL.

Only a few counts were recorded for this clone. This chain connects TRBV19 to TRBJ1-2; TRBD1 matches 10 bases. CDR3 length: 13 amino acids. Germline values: CDR1 LNHDA, CDR2 SQIVND (reference sequence). The V gene end was trimmed by 6 bases and the J gene end by 5 bases; junction bases not matched to a gene: 3. The CDR3 here is CASSGTGVYGYTF. The CDR3 DNA is TGTGCCAGTAGCGGGACAGGGGTTTATGGCTACACCTTC.

This chain links TRBV3-1 (or the pseudogene TRBV3-2) with TRBJ2-3; 9 bases are shared with TRBD1. CDR1 is LGHDT and CDR2 is YNNKEL in the germline V gene (reference sequence). J lost 3 bases, V lost 1 base, and 8 bases had no gene match. This CDR3 region has 17 residues. The CDR3 DNA sequence: TGTGCCAGCAGCCAAGTCGGGACAGGGTCCCTGACAGATACGCAGTATTTT. Amino acid sequence: CASSQVGTGSLTDTQYF.

The J gene is TRBJ2-1, the V gene TRBV6-5; TRBD2 matches 9 bases. Germline assignment: CDR1 MNHEY and CDR2 SVGAGI. J was trimmed by 10 bases and V by 2 bases; bases with no gene match: 12. The CDR3 is made up of 16 amino acids. CDR3 loop: CASSYPSAGGPGEQFF. The CDR3 DNA sequence: TGTGCCAGCAGTTACCCTTCGGCGGGAGGGCCAGGGGAGCAGTTCTTC.

V and J are TRBV7-6 and TRBJ1-2, with 7 bases that match TRBD1. Germline CDR1 SGHVS, CDR2 FNYEAQ. The V and J ends lost 5 bases and 3 bases, in that order; junction bases with no gene match: 12. This CDR3 comprises 16 residues. In DNA, the CDR3 is TGTGCCAGCAGCCCGGAAACGGGACAGTTCTACTATGGCTACACCTTC. It specifies CASSPETGQFYYGYTF.

There are a few counts of this clone. The chain links TRBV7-6 to TRBJ2-3, with 11 nucleotides matching TRBD2. CDR3 size: 18 residues. Per the germline V gene, CDR1 is SGHVS and CDR2 is FNYEAQ. V shed 1 base, J shed 0 bases, and the junction held 6 bases outside the gene matches. DNA for the CDR3: TGTGCCAGCAGCTTAGAACTAGCGGGGGCGGGTAGCACAGATACGCAGTATTTT. Translated, it gives CASSLELAGAGSTDTQYF.

This clone appeared a few times. The chain couples TRBV11-2 to TRBJ1-1; D call uncertain. The germline CDR1 and CDR2 sequences are SGHAT and FQNNGV. Trimming pared 5 bases from V and 11 bases from J, leaving 15 bases between. CDR3 size: 12 residues. The CDR3 DNA follows: TGTGCCAGCAGCCTGACTCACCTGGCGGCTTTCTTT. Protein product: CASSLTHLAAFF.

The V and J genes are TRBV29-1 and TRBJ2-7, with D maybe TRBD1 (6 bases). Germline V gene data show CDR1 as SQVTM and CDR2 as ANQGSEA. CDR3 size: 11 residues. V lost 5 bases, J lost 2 bases, and 7 bases lay in between. CDR3 coding DNA: TGCAGCGTTAAGGGGGCCTACGAGCAGTACTTC. It is translated as CSVKGAYEQYF.